The 22 T cell receptor beta chains below were found in one sample sequenced in a study of regulatory T cells in long-lasting Graves disease. Time point specified: persistent/refractory GD, antithyroid drugs over 5 years with positive TRAb. PBMC RNA served as the TCR library source. In building TCR beta libraries, iRepertoire HTBI primers were used together with Arm-PCR of CDR3 regions. TCRdb analysed the multiplex PCR reads with MiXCR anew, one entry per CDR3 protein. Altogether about 660,000 distinct CDR3 sequences are present, 30% being singletons, with the ten largest covering roughly 41%. The sample was peripheral blood mononuclear cells (PBMCs), taken when the disease was refractory, from a patient treated with antithyroid drugs. These receptors were collected from a female donor with Graves disease.

This clonotype was detected a few times. This chain uses TRBV7-3 with TRBJ2-5, with 11 bases lining up with TRBD1. After removal of 5 bases from V and 3 bases from J, the junction contained 8 bases not matched to a gene. The CDR3 has 16 residues. Germline CDR1 SGHTA, CDR2 FQGTGA. The CDR3 loop is CASSPDRGRMEETQYF. The CDR3 region has the DNA TGTGCCAGCAGCCCGGACAGGGGGCGAATGGAAGAGACCCAGTACTTC.

The rearrangement links TRBV29-1 to TRBJ1-1, with a possible D match to TRBD1 (6 bases). CDR3 length equals 14 residues. Germline loops: CDR1 SQVTM, CDR2 ANQGSEA. With 8 bases removed from V and 5 bases from J, the gap between germline ends came to 21 bases. The chain's CDR3 is CSHEGSTGRTEAFF. CDR3 nucleotide sequence: TGCAGCCACGAGGGGTCCACAGGGCGGACTGAAGCTTTCTTT. Complete variable domain (other parts from reference TRBV29-1 and TRBJ1-1): SAVISQKPSRDICQRGTSLTIQCQVDSQVTMMFWYRQQPGQSLTLIATANQGSEATYESGFVIDKFPISRPNLTFSTLTVSNMSPEDSSIYLCSHEGSTGRTEAFFGQGTRLTVV.

This clonotype has at least ten counts. The gene calls are TRBV20-1 and TRBJ2-7; 9 nucleotides agree with TRBD2. Per the germline V gene, CDR1 is DFQATT and CDR2 is SNEGSKA (reference sequence). Germline trimming cut 4 bases from V and 2 bases from J; bases unmatched to any gene: 3. CDR3 length equals 13 residues. CDR3 protein: CSATPSGAYEQYF. In DNA, the CDR3 is TGCAGTGCTACACCTAGCGGGGCCTACGAGCAGTACTTC.

This clonotype came up a few times. The rearrangement joins TRBV5-1 to TRBJ2-7, with D uncertain. CDR1 SGHRS and CDR2 YFSETQ come from the germline V gene. V was shortened by 4 bases and J by 0 bases, with 14 bases between the two germline ends. The CDR3 is 15 residues long. The CDR3 bases are TGCGCCAGCAGCGGGAACAGTCTACACTCCTACGAGCAGTACTTC. The encoded protein is CASSGNSLHSYEQYF. Full variable domain (remainder filled in from reference TRBV5-1 and TRBJ2-7): KAGVTQTPRYLIKTRGQQVTLSCSPISGHRSVSWYQQTPGQGLQFLFEYFSETQRNKGNFPGRFSGRQFSNSRSEMNVSTLELGDSALYLCASSGNSLHSYEQYFGPGTRLTVT.

The chain is built from TRBV11-1 and TRBJ1-1, with 10 positions matching TRBD1. Germline V gene sequence: CDR1 SGHAT, CDR2 FQDESV (reference sequence). V trimming: 5 bases; J trimming: 0 bases; junction bases outside the gene matches: 6. The length of the CDR3 is 16 residues. This chain's CDR3 is CASSQGQGKMNTEAFF. For the CDR3, the DNA is TGTGCCAGCAGCCAGGGACAGGGGAAGATGAACACTGAAGCTTTCTTT.

This clonotype was seen more than once but under ten times. The chain is built from TRBV25-1 and TRBJ1-2; D is unresolved. The CDR3 sequence is 13 residues long. With 2 bases removed from V and 2 bases from J, the gap between germline ends came to 6 bases. Germline V CDR1 and CDR2: MGHDK, SYGVNS. CDR3 nucleotides: TGTGCCAGCAGTGAACGGTTAAACTATGGCTACACCTTC. Translated, it gives CASSERLNYGYTF.

In this sample, this clonotype turned up once. J is TRBJ2-5 and V is TRBV7-9, with unresolved D. V was clipped by 5 bases and J by 4 bases, with 8 bases between them. Germline assignment: CDR1 SEHNR and CDR2 FQNEAQ (reference sequence). The CDR3 has 12 residues. CDR3 DNA sequence: TGTGCCAGCAGCGGAGTTTCAGAGACCCAGTACTTC. Amino acid sequence: CASSGVSETQYF.

This chain links TRBV30 with TRBJ2-7; maybe TRBD1 (6 bases). Germline CDR1 is GTSNPN and CDR2 is SVGIG (reference sequence). The CDR3 totals 13 residues. With 5 bases removed from V and 7 bases from J, the gap between germline ends came to 18 bases. The CDR3: CAWALGRTAEQYF. In nucleotides, the CDR3 is TGTGCCTGGGCCCTGGGGCGGACAGCAGAGCAGTACTTC. Full variable domain (outside the CDR3, taken from reference TRBV30 and TRBJ2-7): SQTIHQWPATLVQPVGSPLSLECTVEGTSNPNLYWYRQAAGRGLQLLFYSVGIGQISSEVPQNLSASRPQDRQFILSSKKLLLSDSGFYLCAWALGRTAEQYFGPGTRLTVT.

The rearrangement uses TRBV6-1 and TRBJ2-7; tentative D call: TRBD1 (6 bases). Germline CDR1 and CDR2: MNHNS and SASEGT. The germline V and J ends were trimmed by 5 bases and 0 bases, with 11 bases remaining between them. The CDR3 is 14 residues long. The CDR3 sequence is CASSHTGNSYEQYF. The CDR3 nucleotides are TGTGCCAGCAGTCATACAGGGAACTCCTACGAGCAGTACTTC.

This clonotype has only a few counts. The chain uses TRBV11-2 and TRBJ2-7; D call uncertain. The V end lost 7 bases, the J end lost 5 bases, and 12 bases lay between the germline ends. Germline lookup yields CDR1 SGHAT and CDR2 FQNNGV. The CDR3 is 12 residues long. In nucleotides, the CDR3 is TGTGCCAGCACTCCCCCTAATCACGAGCAGTACTTC. It specifies CASTPPNHEQYF.

This clonotype was counted a few times. This rearrangement joins TRBV2 to TRBJ2-7; D tentatively fits TRBD1 or TRBD2 (5 bases each). Germline CDR1 and CDR2: SNHLY and FYNNEI. V lost 1 base and J 2 bases, leaving 15 bases between the germline ends. This CDR3 region has 16 residues. The CDR3 DNA reads as TGTGCCAGCAGTGAAGTGCTCCCGGGACCAACCTACGAGCAGTACTTC. Amino acids: CASSEVLPGPTYEQYF.

This clonotype has just a few counts. This chain links TRBV6-1 with TRBJ2-7, with D perhaps TRBD2 (6 bases). Deletions cut 8 bases from V and 2 bases from J, with 13 bases between. There are 13 residues in the CDR3. Per germline, CDR1 MNHNS and CDR2 SASEGT. The CDR3 sequence: CASGTSLTYEQYF. The CDR3 DNA is TGTGCCAGCGGGACTTCTCTCACCTACGAGCAGTACTTC.

This clonotype was counted ten times or more. V is TRBV20-1 and J is TRBJ2-5; unclear D gene. The CDR3 has 12 amino acids. Per germline, CDR1 DFQATT and CDR2 SNEGSKA (reference sequence). The V end lost 6 bases, the J end lost 5 bases, and 13 bases lay between the germline ends. For the CDR3, the DNA is TGCAGTGCCCTCACGGCCGGGGAGACCCAGTACTTC. It is translated as CSALTAGETQYF.

This clonotype was observed a few times. The V and J genes are TRBV6-1 and TRBJ2-5, with 7 bases fitting TRBD2. Germline V gene lookup returns CDR1 MNHNS and CDR2 SASEGT. The J segment lost 4 bases and the V segment lost 7 bases, leaving 12 bases of the junction unmatched. The CDR3 sequence is 15 residues long. CDR3 nucleotides: TGTGCCAGCACTCTCCTCGGCGGGAGAGTAGAGACCCAGTACTTC. It codes for CASTLLGGRVETQYF.

This clonotype was found a few times. This chain links TRBV6-1 with TRBJ1-5; D ambiguous. V shed 4 bases and J shed 7 bases, with 11 bases lying between them. Per germline, CDR1 MNHNS and CDR2 SASEGT. The CDR3 covers 13 residues. CDR3 in DNA: TGTGCCAGCAGTGCTGGGTTTTGGCAGCCCCAGCATTTT. It translates to CASSAGFWQPQHF.

This clonotype occurred a few times. The CDR3 region has the DNA TGTGCCAGCAGCTTCACAGGGGTGGGCTATGGCTACACCTTC. The encoded protein is CASSFTGVGYGYTF. V usage is TRBV7-2 and J usage is TRBJ1-2; 7 positions match TRBD1. The CDR3 has 14 amino acids. In germline, CDR1 is SGHTA, CDR2 FQGNSA. Trimming cost V 3 bases and J 4 bases; bases outside gene matches: 5.

At least ten counts were recorded for this clonotype. The genes are TRBV19 and TRBJ1-1; D is unresolved. The V and J ends lost 6 bases and 5 bases respectively, with 19 bases between them. The germline gives CDR1 LNHDA, CDR2 SQIVND (reference sequence). The CDR3 loop spans 15 amino acids. As DNA, the CDR3 is TGTGCCAGTAGAAGTCGGGGTTTGGGTAGGACTGAAGCTTTCTTT. It is translated as CASRSRGLGRTEAFF.

The rearrangement joins TRBV7-9 to TRBJ1-2; TRBD1 aligns across 9 bases. Germline V CDR1 and CDR2: SEHNR, FQNEAQ (reference sequence). The CDR3 totals 16 residues. Germline trimming cut 5 bases from V and 8 bases from J; bases unmatched to any gene: 15. CDR3 bases: TGTGCCAGCAGCCTAATACAGGGGGCGAAGGTCTACGGCTACACCTTC. This codes for CASSLIQGAKVYGYTF.

This clonotype was picked up one time. The V and J genes are TRBV12-5 and TRBJ1-1, with no clear D. This CDR3 has 12 residues. CDR1 and CDR2 from the germline V gene are LGHNT and FRNRAP. V was trimmed by 7 bases and J by 4 bases, leaving 10 bases between them. The CDR3 spells CASVKGFTEAFF. The CDR3 bases are TGTGCTAGTGTAAAAGGGTTCACTGAAGCTTTCTTT.

This clonotype came up once. The V call is TRBV27, the J call TRBJ1-5, with D uncertain. In germline, CDR1 is MNHEY, CDR2 SMNVEV (reference sequence). The CDR3 length is 14 residues. Trimming removed 5 bases from V and 9 bases from J, with 17 bases in between. Written as DNA, the CDR3 is TGTGCCAGCAGTCTCCTCGGTGTGGGCAGGCCCCAGCATTTT. Amino acid sequence: CASSLLGVGRPQHF.

This clonotype was counted a few times. This chain uses TRBV15 with TRBJ2-7; the D gene is possibly TRBD2 (5 bases). This CDR3 is 16 amino acids long. Deletions cut 3 bases from V and 4 bases from J, with 19 bases between. Germline CDR1 is LNHNV and CDR2 is YYDKDF (reference sequence). The CDR3, as DNA: TGTGCCACCAGCAGCGACAAAGGCTGGGAGCGATACGAGCAGTACTTC. Translated, it gives CATSSDKGWERYEQYF.

This chain joins TRBV5-5 and TRBJ2-7; tentatively, D is TRBD2 (5 bases). Germline CDR1 reads SGHKS; CDR2 reads YYEKEE (reference sequence). The CDR3 sequence is 16 residues long. V was clipped by 1 base and J by 2 bases, with 16 bases between them. CDR3 coding DNA: TGTGCCAGCAGCTTGTCACCCGGGTCTAGCACCTACGAGCAGTACTTC. This sequence encodes CASSLSPGSSTYEQYF.